Following are 8 T cell receptor beta chains from one sample sequenced in a study of T cells in Graves' hyperthyroidism and ophthalmopathy. RNA transcripts yielded amplified TCR beta CDR3 regions. First-round RT-PCR with HTBI primers amplified the TCR CDR3 region. Using its own MiXCR run on the multiplex PCR reads, TCRdb lists one record per CDR3 protein. The data contain around 360,000 distinct CDR3 sequences, nearly 15% of them seen just once; the ten biggest clones take up approximately 20%. Sequencing was done on a sample of blood. Source of these receptors: an older woman with Graves' ophthalmopathy.

This clonotype was detected only a few times. The chain is built from TRBV11-2 and TRBJ2-7; D uncertain. From germline, CDR1 is SGHAT and CDR2 FQNNGV. V gave up 5 bases and J gave up 3 bases, with 17 bases separating them. CDR3 length: 15 amino acids. DNA for the CDR3: TGTGCCAGCAGCCTCCCTAAGGAGAAGGACTACGAGCAGTACTTC. It encodes CASSLPKEKDYEQYF.

This clonotype has more than one count but fewer than ten. DNA for the CDR3: TGTGCCATCAATGGGGGTTCGAACACCGGGGAGCTGTTTTTT. Translating it yields CAINGGSNTGELFF. The chain carries TRBV10-3 and TRBJ2-2; D is possibly TRBD1 or TRBD2 (5 bases each). This CDR3 has 14 amino acids. V was cut by 7 bases and J by 0 bases, with 9 bases left in between. The germline gives CDR1 ENHRY, CDR2 SYGVKD.

The chain carries TRBV28 and TRBJ2-7, with TRBD1 matching 7 bases. In germline, CDR1 is MDHEN, CDR2 SYDVKM. The junction had 6 bases not matched to a gene; V was cut back by 6 bases and J by 7 bases. This CDR3 has 12 residues. The CDR3 DNA reads TGTGCCAGCAGACCTCAGGGGGTTGAGCAGTACTTC. It yields the protein CASRPQGVEQYF.

In its sample, this clonotype was seen many times. This chain joins TRBV5-1 and TRBJ2-1; 10 bases are shared with TRBD1. V trimming: 4 bases; J trimming: 4 bases; junction bases outside the gene matches: 2. CDR1 SGHRS and CDR2 YFSETQ come from the germline V gene. CDR3 length: 14 residues. The CDR3 bases are TGCGCCAGCAGCACGGGACAGGGGTACAATGAGCAGTTCTTC. This encodes CASSTGQGYNEQFF.

V usage is TRBV7-2 and J usage is TRBJ2-1; TRBD2 matches at 12 bases. V lost 6 bases and J lost 0; bases outside the gene matches: 12. Germline V gives CDR1 SGHTA, CDR2 FQGNSA. The CDR3 runs 19 residues. The CDR3 DNA reads TGTGCCAGCAGTTCTAGCGGGGGGGGGGGCCCAAGCTCCTACAATGAGCAGTTCTTC. It encodes CASSSSGGGGPSSYNEQFF.

This clonotype was found many times. The V and J genes are TRBV3-1 and TRBJ2-7; 11 nucleotides align to TRBD2. Trimming took 1 base from V and 4 from J; bases not matched to a gene: 0. The CDR3 consists of 14 residues. CDR1 and CDR2 from the germline V gene are LGHDT and YNNKEL (reference sequence). The CDR3 nucleotides are TGTGCCAGCAGCCAAGCTAGCGGGGGGTACGAGCAGTACTTC. Translating it yields CASSQASGGYEQYF.

The gene calls are TRBV9 and TRBJ2-7; TRBD2 is a possible D gene (6 bases). CDR3 length: 17 residues. V was shortened by 2 bases and J by 4 bases, with 22 bases between the two germline ends. Germline V gives CDR1 SGDLS, CDR2 YYNGEE. CDR3 coding DNA: TGTGCCAGCAGCGTGGGGGGAGCCTTAGGGTCCCTTTACGAGCAGTACTTC. It translates to CASSVGGALGSLYEQYF.

This clonotype showed up many times. J is TRBJ2-3 and V is TRBV5-1, with 9 bases that match TRBD2. The CDR3 has 19 residues. The V gene's germline CDR1 is SGHRS and CDR2 YFSETQ. V gave up 4 bases and J gave up 4 bases; unmatched junction bases: 19. The CDR3 sequence: CASSPRGASGNERADTQYF. The CDR3 nucleotides are TGCGCCAGCAGCCCGCGGGGGGCTAGCGGGAACGAGCGGGCAGATACGCAGTATTTT.